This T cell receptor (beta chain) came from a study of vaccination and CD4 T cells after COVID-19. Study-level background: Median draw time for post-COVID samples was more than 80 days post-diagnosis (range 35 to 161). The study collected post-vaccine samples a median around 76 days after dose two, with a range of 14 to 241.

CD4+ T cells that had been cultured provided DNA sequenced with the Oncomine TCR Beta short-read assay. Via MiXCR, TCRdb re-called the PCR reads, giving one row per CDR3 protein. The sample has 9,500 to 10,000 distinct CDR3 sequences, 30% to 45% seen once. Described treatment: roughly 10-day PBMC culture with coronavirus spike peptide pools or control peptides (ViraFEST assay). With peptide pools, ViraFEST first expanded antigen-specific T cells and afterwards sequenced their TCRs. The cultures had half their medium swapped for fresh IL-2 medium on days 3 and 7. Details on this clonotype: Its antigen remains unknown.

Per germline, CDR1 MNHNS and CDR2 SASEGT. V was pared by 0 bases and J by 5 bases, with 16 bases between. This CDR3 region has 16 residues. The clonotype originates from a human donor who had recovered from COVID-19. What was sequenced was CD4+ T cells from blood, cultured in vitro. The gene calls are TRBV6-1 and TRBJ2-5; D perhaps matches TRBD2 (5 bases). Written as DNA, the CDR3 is TGTGCCAGCAGTGAAGCATTTCCGGGAAGTAGGGAGACCCAGTACTTC. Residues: CASSEAFPGSRETQYF.